This T cell receptor beta chain was captured in a study of blood T cell repertoires in COVID-19. Study background: Some COVID-19 samples were acute and others convalescent; all came from the United States, Italy and Spain.

Measured with immunoSEQ multiplex PCR; TCRdb has only the in-frame clones, and not every one. The top ten clones hold approximately 1% of a sample with approximately 360,000 clones, roughly 90% of them seen once. Across about two dozen US areas, participants ranged in age from roughly 18 to 95 years. Participants' reported clinical history set cohort assignment. This CDR3 has 17 amino acids. Germline V gene sequence: CDR1 MNHEY, CDR2 SMNVEV (reference sequence). V gave up 4 bases and J gave up 2 bases; unmatched junction bases: 11. The rearrangement links TRBV27 to TRBJ2-7, with TRBD2 matching over 10 bases. Sequenced: PBMCs or T cells enriched from blood (not recorded which). The receptor was isolated from a woman aged 25-40 years with acute COVID-19. Here the CDR3 DNA reads TGTGCCAGCAGTTCTATTTTGAATAGCGGGGGGCCCTACGAGCAGTACTTC. Translating gives CASSSILNSGGPYEQYF.